Following are 15 T cell receptor beta chains from one sample sequenced in a study of T cell changes during pregnancy in multiple sclerosis. The protocol was immunoSEQ multiplex PCR, while the TCRdb copy is restricted to in-frame clones and leaves out a portion. This table has 73,000 or so clones, about 90% appearing once. This material consisted of peripheral blood, taken in the second trimester of pregnancy. The source is a female donor with multiple sclerosis, enrolled in a pregnancy study.

The V and J genes are TRBV4-3 and TRBJ1-5; D is uncertain. Looked up from germline, CDR1 is LGHNA and CDR2 is YSLEER. There are 14 residues in the CDR3. V was pared by 0 bases and J by 4 bases, with 7 bases between. The CDR3 loop is CASSQDFTNQPQHF. The CDR3 nucleotides read TGCGCCAGCAGCCAAGATTTTACTAATCAGCCCCAGCATTTT.

This clone was counted once. This chain connects TRBV5-6 to TRBJ1-3; 9 nucleotides match TRBD1. The CDR3 contains 14 residues. The germline CDR1 and CDR2 sequences are SGHDT and YYEEEE. V trimming: 3 bases; J trimming: 2 bases; junction bases outside the gene matches: 0. This CDR3 reads CASSYRGPGNTIYF. As DNA, the CDR3 is TGTGCCAGCAGCTACAGGGGGCCTGGAAACACCATATATTTT.

The V and J genes are TRBV29-1 and TRBJ2-7; D call uncertain. This CDR3 comprises 12 residues. Germline CDR1 and CDR2: SQVTM and ANQGSEA. Trimming pared 3 bases from V and 3 bases from J, leaving 9 bases between. The CDR3 here is CSVDGPHYEQYF. Written as DNA, the CDR3 is TGCAGCGTTGATGGCCCCCACTACGAGCAGTACTTC.

The CDR3 region is CASSYTGTSGSDEQFF. DNA for the CDR3: TGTGCCAGCAGTTATACCGGGACTAGCGGCTCGGATGAGCAGTTCTTC. This rearrangement joins TRBV5-5 to TRBJ2-1; 11 positions agree with TRBD2. CDR1 is SGHKS, CDR2 YYEKEE, per germline (reference sequence). The junction had 12 bases not matched to a gene; V was cut back by 5 bases and J by 8 bases. This CDR3 region has 16 residues.

The V and J genes are TRBV14 and TRBJ1-4; D gene ambiguous. The ends were cut back, 4 bases at V and 1 base at J, with 16 bases in the middle. Germline CDR1 reads SGHDN; CDR2 reads FVKESK. CDR3 length: 17 amino acids. The CDR3 loop is CASSPHLDRQTNEKLFF. For the CDR3, the DNA is TGTGCCAGCAGCCCCCACTTAGATCGACAAACTAATGAAAAACTGTTTTTT.

Details on this clone: At one of its ends the junction is not consistent with the germline gene, which may arise from a read error. The CDR3, as DNA: TGTGCCAGCAGTGAAGGGGGCGCAGGGGGGTTTTTATTT. Protein product: CASSEGGAGGFLF. This chain joins TRBV2 and TRBJ1-1; 7 positions agree with TRBD1. The CDR3 sequence is 13 residues long. Germline CDR1 reads SNHLY; CDR2 reads FYNNEI.

The chain is built from TRBV9 and TRBJ1-3; D is possibly TRBD1 (6 bases). V was clipped by 7 bases and J by 0 bases, with 14 bases between them. Looked up from germline, CDR1 is SGDLS and CDR2 is YYNGEE. The CDR3 runs 15 residues. CDR3 bases: TGTGCCAGCTCCCCTGGACAGAACTCTGGAAACACCATATATTTT. Its translation is CASSPGQNSGNTIYF. The variable domain in full, with the rest retrieved from reference TRBV9 and TRBJ1-3, is DSGVTQTPKHLITATGQRVTLRCSPRSGDLSVYWYQQSLDQGLQFLIQYYNGEERAKGNILERFSAQQFPDLHSELNLSSLELGDSALYFCASSPGQNSGNTIYFGEGSWLTVV.

This chain joins TRBV11-1 and TRBJ1-1, with 7 bases matching TRBD1. The CDR3 consists of 12 residues. With 5 bases clipped from V and 7 bases from J, the junction kept 4 bases outside the gene matches. Germline values: CDR1 SGHAT, CDR2 FQDESV (reference sequence). CDR3 coding DNA: TGTGCCAGCAGCCCAGACAGGGATGAAGCTTTCTTT. It translates to CASSPDRDEAFF. Combining the CDR3 with reference TRBV11-1 and TRBJ1-1 gives the whole variable domain EAEVAQSPRYKITEKSQAVAFWCDPISGHATLYWYRQILGQGPELLVQFQDESVVDDSQLPKDRFSAERLKGVDSTLKIQPAELGDSAMYLCASSPDRDEAFFGQGTRLTVV.

This chain links TRBV7-9 with TRBJ1-2; tentative D call: TRBD1 (5 bases). Per germline, CDR1 SEHNR and CDR2 FQNEAQ (reference sequence). The germline V and J ends were trimmed by 5 bases and 2 bases, with 12 bases remaining between them. The CDR3 length is 14 residues. CDR3 loop: CASSPVGGNYGYTF. The CDR3, as DNA: TGTGCCAGCAGCCCTGTCGGGGGAAACTATGGCTACACCTTC.

In the case of this clone: The junction shows a germline mismatch at one end, possibly a read error. The chain employs TRBV18 and TRBJ2-1; 9 bases are shared with TRBD1. This CDR3 is built from 13 residues. Germline CDR1 reads KGHSH; CDR2 reads LQKENI. Written as DNA, the CDR3 is TGTGCCAGCTCACCCCTACTGGACAGGGGTGGAATCTTC. Encoded protein: CASSPLLDRGGIF.

The chain links TRBV5-4 to TRBJ2-2; TRBD1 agrees at 8 bases. Germline loops: CDR1 SGHNT, CDR2 YYREEE (reference sequence). The CDR3 runs to 15 residues. With V trimmed by 1 base and J by 6 bases, 5 bases remained unmatched. The CDR3 sequence: CASSLSQGASGELFF. The CDR3 bases are TGTGCCAGCAGCTTGAGCCAGGGGGCGTCCGGGGAGCTGTTTTTT.

CDR3 loop: CASSLEWTRLNEQFF. The CDR3 region has the DNA TGTGCCAGCAGCTTAGAGTGGACTCGACTTAATGAGCAGTTCTTC. The rearrangement uses TRBV7-2 and TRBJ2-1, with D possibly matching TRBD2 (5 bases). Trimming pared 1 base from V and 7 bases from J, leaving 14 bases between. This CDR3 is built from 15 residues. The germline gives CDR1 SGHTA, CDR2 FQGNSA.

The CDR3 nucleotides read TGCGCCAGCAGCCAAGACAGGGAAAACTATGGCTACACCTTC. It yields the protein CASSQDRENYGYTF. The gene calls are TRBV4-3 and TRBJ1-2, with D maybe TRBD1 (5 bases). Trimming removed 0 bases at V and 2 bases at J, with 7 bases between. Germline V gene lookup returns CDR1 LGHNA and CDR2 YSLEER. This CDR3 has 14 amino acids.

The chain recombines TRBV13 with TRBJ2-3; no clear D gene. The CDR3 consists of 14 residues. Between the trimmed V and J ends, which lost 5 bases and 1 base, there was a span of 10 bases. Germline CDR1 reads PRHDT; CDR2 reads FYEKMQ (reference sequence). CDR3 residues: CASSTPPGTDTQYF. The DNA of the CDR3 is TGTGCCAGCAGCACCCCCCCGGGCACAGATACGCAGTATTTT.

The J gene is TRBJ1-6, the V gene TRBV19; 7 nucleotides line up with TRBD1. The CDR3 spans 15 residues. V dropped 7 bases and J dropped 2; count of bases not matched to a gene: 5. Germline values: CDR1 LNHDA, CDR2 SQIVND (reference sequence). CDR3 amino acids: CASNTGVPYNSPLHF. The CDR3 bases are TGTGCCAGTAACACAGGGGTGCCCTATAATTCACCCCTCCACTTT.